This TCR beta chain is drawn from a study of CD4 T cells in relation to SARS-CoV-2 and coronaviruses (dated by TCRdb to 2020 to 2022). At the level of the whole study: In the ViraFEST assay, PBMCs were cultured with antigen for under twelve days, after which TCR beta CDR3s were sequenced to identify antigen-specific clonal expansions. Using patient-derived lymphoblastoid cell lines, the shared crossreactive spike epitopes were mapped to their HLA restriction. The negative reference condition was either a culture with an HIV-1 Nef peptide pool or a culture with no peptide. A different TCR-beta assay, based on Illumina, was used to sequence expansion assays from other donors in the study. The Adaptive Biotechnologies TCR-sequencing kit was used to sequence samples from a few pre-COVID donors and the naive versus memory experiments, whereas other data were Illumina-based. Memory CD4+ T cell crossreactivity between SARS-CoV-2 and common cold coronavirus spike proteins was assessed at the TCR clonotype level in the study. Summary of the overall study and its limitations: Small numbers of patients and of tested TCRs were a limitation of the study. Because the crossreactivity analysis focused on spike protein, crossreactivity against other viral proteins was not assessed. In about 71% of donors, memory CD4+ clonotypes turned up that crossrecognized SARS-CoV-2 and at least one common cold coronavirus spike. Pre-pandemic and post-infection samples were not both contributed by any donor, so tracing of the source of pre-existing responses was limited. Significantly weaker SARS-CoV-2-driven expansion was shown by crossreactive clones than by monoreactive clones, consistent with antigenic imprinting.

A note on this clone: Its binding antigen is unknown. Base quality data are lacking; no much larger clone is found one base away.

Library construction relied on the immunoSEQ multiplex PCR assay. Regarding the original processing steps: During preprocessing, nonproductive sequences were discarded, as were any CDR3s that did not begin with C, did not end with F or W, or were shorter than 7 amino acids. Antigen-specific clonotypes were called with the MANAFEST web app, based on expansion relative to reference and other culture wells. A clone was considered positive if the clone showed significant expansion compared with the reference culture in 2 of 3 replicate wells at an FDR below 0.05. To be called positive, a clone also had to show significant expansion compared with every other tandem well and an odds ratio greater than 5. Pairwise Levenshtein distance, computed with the stringdist R package after three terminal residues were trimmed from each end, was used as the measure of CDR3 homology. The source is immuneACCESS, and TCRdb retained only in-frame sequences with V and J called. Part of the clones is not carried over; for the studies checked, unresolved V genes explain less than half of this, and the remainder is unexplained. V and J calls and clone size are as listed in that table; D and trimming were resolved from the DNA. This sample lists some 30,000 clones; around 84% were detected once. The top ten constitute roughly 22% of the sample.

The CDR3 runs 15 amino acids, cysteine and phenylalanine included. This entry keeps only the CDR3 DNA: 45 bases, framed from base 1. CDR1 and CDR2, per the germline V gene, are MDHEN and SYDVKM. V is cut by 2 bases and J by 6 bases, and the space between the germline ends is 16 bases. CD4+ T cells from unexposed donors were collected before the COVID-19 pandemic (2011-2018). The EasySep CD4+ T cell isolation kit was used to isolate CD4+ T cells once the cultures had run for roughly eleven days. As far as cell numbers permitted, CD4+ T cells from unexposed donors were tested for reactivity against SARS-CoV-2 S and N as well as four spike pools from common cold coronaviruses. PBMCs were cultured at a few million per well in IMDM supplemented with around 5% human AB serum and around 9.2 IU/ml IL-2. Half of the culture medium was replaced with fresh IL-2-containing medium on days 3 and 7. In general, every peptide culture condition was set up in three replicate wells. Leukapheresis product for the unexposed donors was bought commercially. Ficoll-Paque PLUS gradient centrifugation was used to isolate PBMCs from leukapheresis product or whole blood. PBMCs were either used fresh in the expansion assay or cryopreserved at -140 degrees C. The QIAamp Micro DNA Kit was used to extract genomic DNA from the CD4+ T cells.

Sequencing was done on a sample of CD4+ T cells from PBMCs, cultured in vitro. The chain employs TRBV28 and TRBJ1-2, with the identity of the D gene unclear. This TCR derives from a human donor in good health. CDR3 region: CASSLEEMSLDGYTF. The DNA sequence is given as TGTGCCAGCAGTTTAGAGGAGATGAGTCTCGATGGCTACACCTTC.